The 18 T cell receptor beta chains in this list originate from one sample, sequenced in a study of blood T cells in healthy people across ages. A second PCR, run for roughly 7 to 11 cycles, used a sample-barcoded 5' primer plus a J-beta primer mix. Using its own MiXCR run on the 5' RACE reads, TCRdb lists one record per CDR3 protein. Of over a million distinct CDR3 sequences listed, roughly 45% are singletons. The source material was blood. These receptors all come from a woman aged 55-69 years in good health.

Worth noting for this clonotype: This CDR3 is missing its conserved last phenylalanine or tryptophan, likely due to a read error. This chain links TRBV20-1 with TRBJ2-5; 10 bases are a match to TRBD2. CDR1 and CDR2 (germline): DFQATT, SNEGSKA (reference sequence). Trimming removed 5 bases from V and 1 base from J; junction bases left unmatched: 4. The CDR3 extends over 14 amino acids. CDR3 residues: CSAGRTSGQETQYL. The CDR3 coding sequence is TGCAGTGCTGGTCGGACTAGCGGCCAAGAGACCCAGTACCTC.

The chain carries TRBV2 and TRBJ2-1; TRBD2 matches at 10 bases. The germline gives CDR1 SNHLY, CDR2 FYNNEI. This CDR3 is built from 14 residues. V lost 4 bases, J lost 10 bases, and 7 bases stayed unmatched. The CDR3 spells CASSGGLAATEQFF. The CDR3 DNA reads as TGTGCCAGCAGTGGAGGACTAGCGGCAACGGAGCAGTTCTTC.

This clonotype was detected only a few times. This chain uses TRBV10-3 with TRBJ2-5, with TRBD2 identical over 12 bases. The CDR3 consists of 15 residues. The V segment lost 7 bases and the J segment 5 bases; nucleotides outside the gene matches: 8. Germline assignment: CDR1 ENHRY and CDR2 SYGVKD. The DNA of the CDR3 is TGTGCCATCACCACGACTAGCGGGAGTCAGGAGACCCAGTACTTC. Its translation: CAITTTSGSQETQYF.

This clonotype was seen a handful of times. J is TRBJ2-5 and V is TRBV20-1; no reliable D call. This CDR3 has 13 residues. The germline V gene encodes CDR1 DFQATT and CDR2 SNEGSKA (reference sequence). V was cut by 3 bases and J by 5 bases, with 13 bases left in between. CDR3 sequence (DNA): TGCAGTGCTAGGCGTCGCGGCGGCGAGACCCAGTACTTC. Translated, it gives CSARRRGGETQYF.

This clonotype was seen a few times. This chain connects TRBV7-8 to TRBJ2-1; 7 bases align to TRBD2. The better agreement between TRBJ2-7 and the DNA end casts doubt on the J call. The CDR3 loop spans 18 amino acids. Germline lookup yields CDR1 SGHVS and CDR2 FQNEAQ. The CDR3 DNA sequence: TGTGCCAGCAGCTTAGGGAGGGGAGGGGAGAAGTCCTACAATGAGCAGTACTTC. Its protein product is CASSLGRGGEKSYNEQYF.

J is TRBJ2-5 and V is TRBV11-1, with D perhaps TRBD2 (9 bases). CDR1 is SGHAT and CDR2 is FQDESV in the germline V gene (reference sequence). Trimming removed 5 bases at V and 4 bases at J, with 20 bases between. The length of the CDR3 is 16 residues. The CDR3 reads CASSQGAGTSRETQYF. The CDR3 DNA sequence: TGTGCCAGCAGCCAGGGGGCCGGGACTAGCAGAGAGACCCAGTACTTC.

This clonotype was seen a single time. V gene TRBV10-3 combines with J gene TRBJ2-5; 9 bases map to TRBD2. Unmatched junction bases numbered 15, after V lost 5 bases and J lost 11 bases. CDR1 ENHRY and CDR2 SYGVKD come from the germline V gene. The CDR3 contains 15 residues. The CDR3 DNA reads TGTGCCATCAGTCCCAAGACTAGCGGCCTAAATGAGCAGTACTTC. Amino acids: CAISPKTSGLNEQYF.

The table lists this clonotype with a count of one. The V gene is TRBV6-6, the J gene TRBJ2-5; D may be TRBD1 or TRBD2 (5 bases each). Germline V gene lookup returns CDR1 MNHNY and CDR2 SVGAGI (reference sequence). V lost 8 bases and J lost 1, with 11 bases in between. The CDR3 is made up of 13 amino acids. CDR3 sequence: CASGLGTQETQYF. The CDR3 bases are TGTGCCAGCGGATTAGGGACCCAAGAGACCCAGTACTTC.

The DNA for the CDR3 is TGTGCCAGCAGCTCGAGACACACTGCTAGCGGAGAGCAGTTCTTC. Amino acids: CASSSRHTASGEQFF. V and J are TRBV5-5 and TRBJ2-1, with 7 bases matching TRBD2. Unmatched junction bases numbered 13, after V lost 3 bases and J lost 10 bases. There are 15 residues in the CDR3. Per germline, CDR1 SGHKS and CDR2 YYEKEE (reference sequence).

V and J are TRBV2 and TRBJ2-7; the D gene is possibly TRBD1 (7 bases). CDR3 length: 15 amino acids. Per the germline V gene, CDR1 is SNHLY and CDR2 is FYNNEI. Trimming pared 5 bases from V and 2 bases from J, leaving 16 bases between. DNA of the CDR3: TGTGCCAGCAGTTGGGGGGACAGAGTAACCTACGAGCAGTACTTC. Amino acids: CASSWGDRVTYEQYF.

This clonotype has a count of ten or more. Germline is not matched at one junction end, which may reflect a read error. The rearrangement links TRBV5-1 to TRBJ2-7, with D perhaps matching TRBD1 (6 bases). This CDR3 spans 12 amino acids. The germline V gene encodes CDR1 SGHRS and CDR2 YFSETQ. For the CDR3, the DNA is TGTGCCAGCAGGACAGACTCCTACGAGCAGTACTTC. It yields the protein CASRTDSYEQYF.

This clonotype was detected a few times. The V call is TRBV20-1, the J call TRBJ1-1; 8 bases are shared with TRBD1. Germline CDR1 reads DFQATT; CDR2 reads SNEGSKA (reference sequence). The CDR3 extends over 16 amino acids. V dropped 1 base and J dropped 1; count of bases not matched to a gene: 8. The CDR3 DNA follows: TGCAGTGCTAGAGTGTCAGGGGGCAGTAAGAACACTGAAGCTTTCTTT. It translates to CSARVSGGSKNTEAFF.

The V and J genes are TRBV3-1 and TRBJ2-2, with TRBD1 as a possible D gene (5 bases). Trimming pared 4 bases from V and 7 bases from J, leaving 19 bases between. Germline CDR1 LGHDT, CDR2 YNNKEL (reference sequence). The CDR3 length is 16 residues. CDR3 DNA sequence: TGTGCCAGCAGCCTCGCCATCTCTGGGGCTGGCGGGGAGCTGTTTTTT. Translated, it gives CASSLAISGAGGELFF.

Worth noting for this clonotype: The junction shows a germline mismatch at one end, possibly a read error. This rearrangement joins TRBV27 to TRBJ2-3; the D is unclear. Germline assignment: CDR1 MNHEY and CDR2 SMNVEV (reference sequence). The CDR3 has 14 amino acids. Here the CDR3 DNA reads TGTGCCAGCAGTTTTGGGATGGTCACAAATACGCAGTATTTT. Protein sequence: CASSFGMVTNTQYF.

This chain links TRBV2 with TRBJ1-1; possibly TRBD1 for D (6 bases). Trimming stripped 6 bases from V and 5 bases from J, with 13 bases between. Germline V lookup: CDR1 SNHLY, CDR2 FYNNEI. This CDR3 has 13 amino acids. CDR3 residues: CASRGDTRTEAFF. CDR3 nucleotide sequence: TGTGCCAGCAGGGGGGACACGAGGACTGAAGCTTTCTTT. Looking up the rest from reference TRBV2 and TRBJ1-1 gives the full variable domain: EPEVTQTPSHQVTQMGQEVILRCVPISNHLYFYWYRQILGQKVEFLVSFYNNEISEKSEIFDDQFSVERPDGSNFTLKIRSTKLEDSAMYFCASRGDTRTEAFFGQGTRLTVV.

This clonotype was counted at least ten times. The rearrangement joins TRBV5-1 to TRBJ2-7, with D tentatively TRBD1 (6 bases). This CDR3 has 14 residues. Germline CDR1 SGHRS, CDR2 YFSETQ. Trimming took off 4 bases at V and 0 bases at J, with 11 bases between the two ends. The CDR3 coding sequence is TGCGCCAGCAGCAGGACAGTGACCTCCTACGAGCAGTACTTC. It translates to CASSRTVTSYEQYF.

There are many counts of this clonotype. In nucleotides, the CDR3 is TGTGCCAGCAGCCCCATGGGTCCTTTTGCCCACGAGCAGTACTTC. This sequence encodes CASSPMGPFAHEQYF. The chain joins TRBV14 to TRBJ2-7; D not certain. The V end was cut by 4 bases, the J end by 5 bases, with 18 bases between. CDR1 SGHDN and CDR2 FVKESK come from the germline V gene. The CDR3 runs to 15 residues.

The CDR3 is CASTTHQETQYF. The CDR3, as DNA: TGTGCCAGCACTACACACCAAGAGACCCAGTACTTC. V usage is TRBV7-6 and J usage is TRBJ2-5; D is unclear. Trimming took off 7 bases at V and 0 bases at J, with 6 bases between the two ends. Germline CDR1 reads SGHVS; CDR2 reads FNYEAQ. CDR3 length: 12 amino acids. Full variable domain (remainder filled in from reference TRBV7-6 and TRBJ2-5): GAGVSQSPRYKVTKRGQDVALRCDPISGHVSLYWYRQALGQGPEFLTYFNYEAQQDKSGLPNDRFSAERPEGSISTLTIQRTEQRDSAMYRCASTTHQETQYFGPGTRLLVL.